The entry that follows covers one T cell receptor (beta chain) sequence. Its cognate antigen is unknown. These data come from a study of T-cell memory formation after mild COVID-19. Study-level background: TCR clustering was largely donor specific.

V lost 4 bases and J 5 bases, leaving 11 bases between the germline ends. Germline CDR1 and CDR2: KGHDR and SFDVKD. This CDR3 spans 14 amino acids. General study points: Researchers report contracting CD4+ clones mostly in CM and EM, with CD8+ clones in EMRA.

5'RACE, which relied on constant-segment primers, yielded TCR alpha and TCR beta cDNA libraries carrying sample barcodes and UMIs. In TCRdb, the 5' RACE reads were re-called with MiXCR into one record per CDR3 protein. This sample carries under 350,000 distinct CDR3 sequences, about 17% of them seen once, and the ten largest clones take roughly a fifth. V gene TRBV24-1 combines with J gene TRBJ1-5; weak D call: TRBD1 (6 bases). This clonotype was sampled from a man younger than 30 who had mild COVID-19 (a few samples of this study predate the infection). Cell type and time point are not known. Material: PBMCs or a T cell subset sorted from them (not recorded which). The DNA for the CDR3 is TGTGCCACCAGTGAACAGGGCGTCCATCAGCCCCAGCATTTT. Translating gives CATSEQGVHQPQHF.